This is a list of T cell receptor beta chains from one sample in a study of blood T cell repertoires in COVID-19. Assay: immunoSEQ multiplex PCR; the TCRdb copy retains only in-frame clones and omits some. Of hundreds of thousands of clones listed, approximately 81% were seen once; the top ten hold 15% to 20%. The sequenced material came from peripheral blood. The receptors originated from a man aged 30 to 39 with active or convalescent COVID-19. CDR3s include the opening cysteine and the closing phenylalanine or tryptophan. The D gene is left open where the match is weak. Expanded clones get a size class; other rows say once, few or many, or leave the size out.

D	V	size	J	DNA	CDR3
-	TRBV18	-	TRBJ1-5	TGTGCCAGCTCACCACTAGCCAGGGAAGGTCAGCCCCAGCATTTT	CASSPLAREGQPQHF
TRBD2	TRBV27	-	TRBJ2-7	TGTGCCAGCAGTTTAAGGGGAACCAGGACTAGCGGGAGGGCCTACGAGCAGTACTTC	CASSLRGTRTSGRAYEQYF
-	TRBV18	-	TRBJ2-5	TGTGCCAGCTCACCCCCAGAGGCGAAAGAGACCCAGTACTTC	CASSPPEAKETQYF
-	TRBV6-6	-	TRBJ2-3	TGTGCCAGCAGTTACGAGGCGAAAGCCACAGATACGCAGTATTTT	CASSYEAKATDTQYF
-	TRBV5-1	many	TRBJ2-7	TGCGCCAGCAGCCCTACCAGTCGGGGGGCCCTAAGAAGCTCCTACGAGCAGTACTTC	CASSPTSRGALRSSYEQYF
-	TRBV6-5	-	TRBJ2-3	TGTGCCACCGCACGGGGTCCTCGGGCAGATACGCAGTATTTT	CATARGPRADTQYF
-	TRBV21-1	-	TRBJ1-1	TGTGCCAGCAGCATCAGGGGGTGCGGGACTGAAGCTTTCTTT	CASSIRGCGTEAFF
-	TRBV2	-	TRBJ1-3	TGTGCCAGCAGTGCAGGCCCCTCTGGAAACACCATATATTTT	CASSAGPSGNTIYF
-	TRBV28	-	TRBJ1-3	TGTGCCAGCAGGGGCGGAAACACCATATATTTT	CASRGGNTIYF
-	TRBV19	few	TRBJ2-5	TGTGCCAGTAGTACATTGACAGCCCAAGAGACCCAGTACTTC	CASSTLTAQETQYF
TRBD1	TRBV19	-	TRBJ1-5	TGTGCCACAGGGGGCGTTCAGCCCCAGCATTTT	CATGGVQPQHF
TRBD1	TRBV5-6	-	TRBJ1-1	TGTGCCAGCAGCTTCCGAGGGACAGGGGCTGCTGAAGCTTTCTTT	CASSFRGTGAAEAFF
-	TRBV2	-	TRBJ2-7	TGTGCCAGCAGGGCTGCCTACGAGCAGTACTTC	CASRAAYEQYF
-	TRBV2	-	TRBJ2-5	TGTGCCAGCAGTGAAGCCGGACCCTCGGGGGAGACCCAGTACTTC	CASSEAGPSGETQYF
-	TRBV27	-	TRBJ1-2	TGTGCCAGCAGCCTTAGGGTAGGGGTCGGCGGCTACACCTTC	CASSLRVGVGGYTF
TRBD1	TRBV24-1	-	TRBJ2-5	TGTGCCACCAGTACCAACAGGGGCCACGGGACCCAGTACTTC	CATSTNRGHGTQYF
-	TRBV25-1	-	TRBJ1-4	TGTGCCAGCAGCCCTCCGTTGGCCACTAATGAAAAACTGTTTTTT	CASSPPLATNEKLFF
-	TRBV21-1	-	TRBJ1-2	TGTGCCAGCAGCAAACCGGGCTCGGGGTTCCGCTATGGCTACACCTTC	CASSKPGSGFRYGYTF
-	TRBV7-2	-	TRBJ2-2	TGTGCCAGCAGCTTAGCCGGGGGGCCGAACACCGGGGAGCTGTTTTTT	CASSLAGGPNTGELFF
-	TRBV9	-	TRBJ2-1	TGTGCCAGCAGCGTAGTGAGCGACTACAATGAGCAGTTCTTC	CASSVVSDYNEQFF
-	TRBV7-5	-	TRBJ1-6	TGTGTCAGAAGCCTCACGCACCCCGGTAATTCACCCCTCCACTTT	CVRSLTHPGNSPLHF
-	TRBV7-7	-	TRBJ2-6	TGTGCTAGCAGCGGGCATGCCCCATCCTCTGGGGCCAACGTCCTGACTTTC	CASSGHAPSSGANVLTF
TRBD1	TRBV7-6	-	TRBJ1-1	TGTGCCAGCAGCTTATTCGGGACAGCCAACACTGAAGCTTTCTTT	CASSLFGTANTEAFF
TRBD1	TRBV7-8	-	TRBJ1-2	TGTGCCAGCAGCTTACAGGACAGGGTCGGAAGAGACTACACCTTC	CASSLQDRVGRDYTF
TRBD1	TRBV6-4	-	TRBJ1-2	TGTGCCAGCAGTCCCGAGGGGGCGGGCTATGGCTACACCTTC	CASSPEGAGYGYTF
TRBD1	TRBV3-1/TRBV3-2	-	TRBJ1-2	TGTGCCAATTGGACAGGGAAAACTTGGGTCTATGGCTACACCTTC	CANWTGKTWVYGYTF
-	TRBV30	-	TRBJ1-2	TGTGCCTGGAGTGCCGATTTTGGCCCCTATGGCTACACCTTC	CAWSADFGPYGYTF
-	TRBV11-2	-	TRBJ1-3	TGTGCCAGCAGCTTAGGGATCGGGGGAAACACCATATATTTT	CASSLGIGGNTIYF
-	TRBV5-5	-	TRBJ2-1	TGTGCCAGCAGCCCAACTCTGGGCTTTTATGAGCAGTTCTTC	CASSPTLGFYEQFF
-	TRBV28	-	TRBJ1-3	TGTGCCAGCAGTTTATACCCGAGTTCGGGGAGCTCTGGAAACACCATATATTTT	CASSLYPSSGSSGNTIYF
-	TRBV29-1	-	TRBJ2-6	TGCAGCGTTGAAAAGGACACGGACTCTGGGGCCAACGTCCTGACTTTC	CSVEKDTDSGANVLTF
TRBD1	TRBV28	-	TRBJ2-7	TGTGCCAGCACCCGACAGGGGCCTTCCTACGAGCAGTACTTC	CASTRQGPSYEQYF
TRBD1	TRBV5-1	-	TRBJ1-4	TGCGCCAGCAGCACAGACAGGGCTCGGGGTGAAAAACTGTTTTTT	CASSTDRARGEKLFF
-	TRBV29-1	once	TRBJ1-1	TGCAGCGTTGATAATAGGGGGTCGGAAGCTTTCTTT	CSVDNRGSEAFF
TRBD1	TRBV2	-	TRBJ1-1	TGTGCCAGCAGTTTACAGGGGGGTTGGGCTTTCTTT	CASSLQGGWAFF
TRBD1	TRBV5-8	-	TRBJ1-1	TGTGCCAGCAGCCCGGGGACAGGCCGGGGCACTGAAGCTTTCTTT	CASSPGTGRGTEAFF
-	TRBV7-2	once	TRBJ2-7	TGTGCCAGCAGCTTACAGGGAATAGAGACCTACGAGCAGTACTTC	CASSLQGIETYEQYF
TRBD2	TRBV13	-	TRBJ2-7	TGTGCCAGCAGCTTAGGCCGCAGCGGGAGGGCCGGAACCTACGAGCAGTACTTC	CASSLGRSGRAGTYEQYF
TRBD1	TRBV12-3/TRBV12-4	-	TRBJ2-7	TGTGCCAGCAGTTACGACAGGGACTACGAGCAGTACTTC	CASSYDRDYEQYF
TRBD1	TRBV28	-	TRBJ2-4	TGTGCCAGTTCTACAGGGGCAGGGGCCAAAAACATTCAGTACTTC	CASSTGAGAKNIQYF
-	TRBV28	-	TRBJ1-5	TGTGCCAGCAGTGGGGGGGGCGCAGGGGACTCCAATCAGCCCCAGCATTTT	CASSGGGAGDSNQPQHF
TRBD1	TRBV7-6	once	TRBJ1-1	TGTGCCAGCAGCCCAAACAGGGGCGGGACTGAAGCTTTCTTT	CASSPNRGGTEAFF
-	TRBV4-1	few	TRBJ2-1	TGCGCCAGCAGCCAAGATACCCCCCTAAGCAGCGGACCCTACAATGAGCAGTTCTTC	CASSQDTPLSSGPYNEQFF
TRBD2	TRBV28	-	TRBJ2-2	TGTGCCAGCAGTTTTGCCTCTCTAGCGGGAGCCCCCGGGGAGCTGTTTTTT	CASSFASLAGAPGELFF
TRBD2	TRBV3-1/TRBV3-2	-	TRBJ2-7	TGTGCCAGCAGCCAAGGGGTGGTAGCGGGAGCGAGCGAGCAGTACTTC	CASSQGVVAGASEQYF
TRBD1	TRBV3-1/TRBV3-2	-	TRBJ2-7	TGTGCCAGCAGCCCAAATCACCGGGACAGGGGCCAAACGTTTCCCTACGAGCAGTACTTC	CASSPNHRDRGQTFPYEQYF
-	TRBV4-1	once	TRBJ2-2	TGCGCCAGCAGCCACCAGGACAGGGAGGGCGGGGAGCTGTTTTTT	CASSHQDREGGELFF
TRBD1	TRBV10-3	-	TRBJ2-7	TGTGCCATCAGTGACTCGGGACAGAGCTCCTACGAGCAGTACTTC	CAISDSGQSSYEQYF
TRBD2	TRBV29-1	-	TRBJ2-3	TGCAGCGGCATCCTAGCGGGAGTGTCGGATACGCAGTATTTT	CSGILAGVSDTQYF
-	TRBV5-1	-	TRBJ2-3	TGCGCCAGCAGCTTGGCCGGCAGTCGGGTTAGCACAGATACGCAGTATTTT	CASSLAGSRVSTDTQYF
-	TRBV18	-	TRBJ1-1	TGTGCCAGCTCACCAGCGTCAGGGGACACTGAAGCTTTCTTT	CASSPASGDTEAFF
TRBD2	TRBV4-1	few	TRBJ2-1	TGCGCCAGCAGCCAAGTTACCTGGGTTGTAGCGGGCCCCTACAATGAGCAGTTCTTC	CASSQVTWVVAGPYNEQFF
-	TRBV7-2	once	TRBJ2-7	TGTGCCAGCAGCTTAGGGTGGAGGCAGGTCTACGAGCAGTACTTC	CASSLGWRQVYEQYF
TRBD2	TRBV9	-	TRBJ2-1	TGTGCCAGCAGCGTGACTAGCCTAGAATACAATGAGCAGTTCTTC	CASSVTSLEYNEQFF
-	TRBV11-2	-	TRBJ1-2	TGTGCCAGCAGCTTACTAGAGGGGCGGGGGTATGGCTACACCTTC	CASSLLEGRGYGYTF